This T cell receptor beta chain was retrieved from a study of blood T cell repertoires in COVID-19. Across the whole study: Both acute and convalescent COVID-19 samples were obtained from the United States, Italy and Spain. The analysed material was cDNA or gDNA that came from T cells, B-cell-depleted T cells, or PBMCs.

The sample holds one count of this clone. From germline, CDR1 is MRHNA and CDR2 SNTAGT. The V gene lost 5 bases and the J gene lost 9 bases, with 14 bases spanning the gap. CDR3 size: 13 residues. Sequencing was performed with immunoSEQ multiplex PCR; in TCRdb, only in-frame clones are kept and a portion is missing. The table shows some 180,000 clones, with around 90% occurring only once. The TCR comes from an elderly woman with COVID-19, enrolled during active disease. Specimen: peripheral blood. V gene TRBV6-4 combines with J gene TRBJ2-1; D gene unclear. This CDR3 is CASSIIEAGEQFF. CDR3 nucleotides: TGTGCCAGCAGTATAATCGAGGCCGGTGAGCAGTTCTTC.